This TCR beta chain was identified during a study of blood T cell repertoires in COVID-19. The wider study: From T cells, B-cell-depleted T cells, or PBMCs came the material, which was cDNA or gDNA.

The repertoire was sequenced with immunoSEQ multiplex PCR; TCRdb's copy has only in-frame clones and lacks some. The sample shows over 70,000 clones, less than 85% of them seen only once. The sample taken for sequencing was peripheral blood. This TCR derives from a man between 65 and 80 years old with acute or convalescent COVID-19.

This CDR3 reads CASGVSGEIQPQHF. The CDR3 nucleotides are TGTGCCAGCGGAGTTTCCGGCGAGATTCAGCCCCAGCATTTT. The chain carries TRBV7-8 and TRBJ1-5; D unclear. The CDR3 runs 14 residues. The germline gives CDR1 SGHVS, CDR2 FQNEAQ. Trimming removed 8 bases from V and 6 bases from J, with 17 bases in between.